This TCR beta chain was observed in a study of T-cell memory formation after mild COVID-19. Study-level information: TCR clusters were largely donor specific.

Findings of the study overall: Pre-infection memory carried some responding clones, suggesting that cross-reactive memory joined. CD4+ clones that contracted lay mainly in CM and EM; CD8+ ones lay in EMRA.

CDR3 length: 23 amino acids. Germline values: CDR1 SSHAT, CDR2 FNYEAQ (reference sequence). 5'RACE with constant-segment primers yielded barcoded, UMI-tagged TCR alpha and TCR beta cDNA libraries. Using its own MiXCR run on the 5' RACE reads, TCRdb lists one record per CDR3 protein. The table includes under 200,000 distinct CDR3 sequences, roughly 10% detected once. This clonotype was detected many times. What it recognizes is unknown. The junction and the germline gene differ at one end; a read error may be behind it. This chain uses TRBV7-7 with TRBJ2-1; 15 bases are shared with TRBD2. Sequences were obtained from PBMCs or a T cell subset sorted from them (not recorded which). The receptor comes from a man aged 18 to 29 who had mild COVID-19 (a few samples of this study predate the infection). Cell type and time point are not known. CDR3 in DNA: TGTGCTAGCAGCTCACCTCGGGACATTACACCGGTGGGACTAGCGGGGGGCTCCAATGAGCAGTTCTTC. Translation: CASSSPRDITPVGLAGGSNEQFF. The complete variable domain, with remaining parts taken from reference TRBV7-7 and TRBJ2-1, reads GAGVSQSPRYKVTKRGQDVTLRCDPISSHATLYWYQQALGQGPEFLTYFNYEAQPDKSGLPSDRFSAERPEGSISTLTIQRTEQRDSAMYRCASSSPRDITPVGLAGGSNEQFFGPGTRLTVL.